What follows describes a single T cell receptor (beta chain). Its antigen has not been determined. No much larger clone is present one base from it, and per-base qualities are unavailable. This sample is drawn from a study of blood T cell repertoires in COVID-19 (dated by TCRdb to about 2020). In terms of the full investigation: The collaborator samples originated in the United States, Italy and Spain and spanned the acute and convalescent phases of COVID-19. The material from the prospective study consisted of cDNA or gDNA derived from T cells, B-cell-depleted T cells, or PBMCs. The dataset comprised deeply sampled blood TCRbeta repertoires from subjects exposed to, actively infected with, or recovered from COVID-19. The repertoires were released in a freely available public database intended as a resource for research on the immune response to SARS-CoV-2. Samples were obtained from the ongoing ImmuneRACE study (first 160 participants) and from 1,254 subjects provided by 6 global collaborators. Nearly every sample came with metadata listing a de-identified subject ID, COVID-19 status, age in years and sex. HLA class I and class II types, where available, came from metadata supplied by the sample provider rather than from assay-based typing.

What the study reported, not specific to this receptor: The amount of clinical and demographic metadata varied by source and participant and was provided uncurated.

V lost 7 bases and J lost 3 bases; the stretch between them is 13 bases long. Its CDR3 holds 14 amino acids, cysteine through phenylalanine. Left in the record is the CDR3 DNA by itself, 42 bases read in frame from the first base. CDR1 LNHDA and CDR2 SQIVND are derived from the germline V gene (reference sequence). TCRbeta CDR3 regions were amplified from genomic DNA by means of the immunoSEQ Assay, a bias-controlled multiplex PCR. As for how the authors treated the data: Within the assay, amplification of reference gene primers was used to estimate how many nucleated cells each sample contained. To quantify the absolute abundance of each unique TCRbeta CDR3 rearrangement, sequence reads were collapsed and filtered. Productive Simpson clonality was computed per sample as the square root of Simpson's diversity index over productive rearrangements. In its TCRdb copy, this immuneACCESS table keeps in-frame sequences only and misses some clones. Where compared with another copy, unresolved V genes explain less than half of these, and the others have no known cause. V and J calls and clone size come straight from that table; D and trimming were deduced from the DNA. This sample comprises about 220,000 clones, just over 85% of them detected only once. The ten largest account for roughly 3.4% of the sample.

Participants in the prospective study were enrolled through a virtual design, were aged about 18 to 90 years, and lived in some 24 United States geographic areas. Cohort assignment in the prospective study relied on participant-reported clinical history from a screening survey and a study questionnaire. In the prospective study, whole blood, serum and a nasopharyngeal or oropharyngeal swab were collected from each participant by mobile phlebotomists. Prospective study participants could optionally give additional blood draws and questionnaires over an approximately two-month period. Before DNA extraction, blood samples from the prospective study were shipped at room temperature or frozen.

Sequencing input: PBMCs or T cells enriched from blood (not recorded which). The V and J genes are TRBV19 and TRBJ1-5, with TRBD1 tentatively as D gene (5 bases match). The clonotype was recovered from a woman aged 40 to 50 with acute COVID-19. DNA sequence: TGTGCCAGTAATGGGGGGGGACCCAATCAGCCCCAGCATTTT. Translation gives CASNGGGPNQPQHF.